The rows below give T cell receptor beta chains drawn from one sample of a study of T cells in Graves' hyperthyroidism and ophthalmopathy. One entry per CDR3 protein, called by TCRdb with MiXCR from the multiplex PCR reads. The sample lists hundreds of thousands of distinct CDR3 sequences, less than 15% occurring once. The sample consisted of blood. Receptors originate from a woman between 18 and 29 years old with Graves' hyperthyroidism. Both conserved end residues are part of each CDR3. A D gene is named only where the DNA matches it firmly. Size is stated for part of the rows, as once, few or many counts, or as a class when the clone is expanded.

D gene: -
clone size: -
V gene: TRBV19
J gene: TRBJ1-1
CDR3 length: 16
CDR3 protein: CASSFPRVGENTEAFF
CDR3 DNA: TGTGCCAGTAGTTTCCCGAGGGTGGGGGAGAACACTGAAGCTTTCTTT

D gene: -
clone size: many
V gene: TRBV30
J gene: TRBJ1-5
CDR3 length: 14
CDR3 protein: CAWTTGGHNQPQHF
CDR3 DNA: TGTGCCTGGACTACGGGAGGCCATAATCAGCCCCAGCATTTT

D gene: -
clone size: many
V gene: TRBV3-2
J gene: TRBJ2-7
CDR3 length: 13
CDR3 protein: CASSQLSSYEQYF
CDR3 DNA: TGTGCCAGCAGCCAATTGAGCTCCTACGAGCAGTACTTC

D gene: -
clone size: -
V gene: TRBV19
J gene: TRBJ1-1
CDR3 length: 15
CDR3 protein: CASRAVDSMNTEAFF
CDR3 DNA: TGTGCCAGTAGAGCAGTGGACAGTATGAACACTGAAGCTTTCTTT

D gene: TRBD2
clone size: many
V gene: TRBV20-1
J gene: TRBJ2-1
CDR3 length: 15
CDR3 protein: CSARRLAYAYNEQFF
CDR3 DNA: TGCAGTGCTCGACGACTAGCCTATGCCTACAATGAGCAGTTCTTC

D gene: TRBD2
clone size: many
V gene: TRBV29-1
J gene: TRBJ2-3
CDR3 length: 15
CDR3 protein: CSAKGGTTSTDTQYF
CDR3 DNA: TGCAGCGCTAAGGGAGGGACTACTAGCACAGATACGCAGTATTTT

D gene: -
clone size: many
V gene: TRBV7-2
J gene: TRBJ1-4
CDR3 length: 13
CDR3 protein: CASSSRGGEKLFF
CDR3 DNA: TGTGCCAGCAGCTCGAGAGGTGGGGAAAAACTGTTTTTT

D gene: TRBD1
clone size: many
V gene: TRBV28
J gene: TRBJ2-1
CDR3 length: 15
CDR3 protein: CASSLIWTGGNEQFF
CDR3 DNA: TGTGCCAGCAGTTTAATCTGGACAGGGGGCAATGAGCAGTTCTTC

D gene: -
clone size: many
V gene: TRBV12-3/TRBV12-4
J gene: TRBJ2-1
CDR3 length: 17
CDR3 protein: CASSLGEARRGYNEQFF
CDR3 DNA: TGTGCCAGCAGTCTCGGGGAGGCGAGGCGAGGCTACAATGAGCAGTTCTTC

D gene: -
clone size: few
V gene: TRBV7-2
J gene: TRBJ2-7
CDR3 length: 14
CDR3 protein: CANSFKGSSYEQYF
CDR3 DNA: TGTGCCAACAGCTTCAAGGGATCTTCCTACGAGCAGTACTTC

D gene: -
clone size: many
V gene: TRBV6-1
J gene: TRBJ2-3
CDR3 length: 14
CDR3 protein: CASSQMDDTDTQYF
CDR3 DNA: TGTGCCAGCAGTCAGATGGACGACACAGATACGCAGTATTTT

D gene: -
clone size: many
V gene: TRBV18
J gene: TRBJ1-2
CDR3 length: 13
CDR3 protein: CASSTGHHYGYTF
CDR3 DNA: TGTGCCAGCTCAACGGGACACCACTATGGCTACACCTTC

D gene: -
clone size: many
V gene: TRBV7-8
J gene: TRBJ2-1
CDR3 length: 15
CDR3 protein: CASSWDFLYLNEQFF
CDR3 DNA: TGTGCCAGCAGCTGGGACTTCCTCTACCTCAATGAGCAGTTCTTC

D gene: -
clone size: -
V gene: TRBV6-5
J gene: TRBJ2-6
CDR3 length: 19
CDR3 protein: CASSYSIRGQTSGANVLTF
CDR3 DNA: TGTGCCAGCAGTTACTCGATCAGGGGCCAAACCTCTGGGGCCAACGTCCTGACTTTC

D gene: TRBD2
clone size: many
V gene: TRBV7-2
J gene: TRBJ2-7
CDR3 length: 17
CDR3 protein: CASSGPYISGSRYEQYF
CDR3 DNA: TGTGCCAGCAGCGGACCATACATCAGCGGGAGTCGGTACGAGCAGTACTTC

D gene: -
clone size: many
V gene: TRBV2
J gene: TRBJ1-1
CDR3 length: 15
CDR3 protein: CASSFRGGVNTEAFF
CDR3 DNA: TGTGCCAGCAGCTTCCGAGGGGGGGTGAACACTGAAGCTTTCTTT

D gene: -
clone size: many
V gene: TRBV6-5
J gene: TRBJ2-7
CDR3 length: 15
CDR3 protein: CASSYGPGSPYEQYF
CDR3 DNA: TGTGCCAGCAGTTACGGTCCAGGCAGTCCCTACGAGCAGTACTTC

D gene: -
clone size: many
V gene: TRBV20-1
J gene: TRBJ1-1
CDR3 length: 14
CDR3 protein: CSASGGGMNTEAFF
CDR3 DNA: TGCAGTGCTAGCGGGGGGGGGATGAACACTGAAGCTTTCTTT

D gene: -
clone size: -
V gene: TRBV19
J gene: TRBJ1-4
CDR3 length: 13
CDR3 protein: CASRTQTNEKLFF
CDR3 DNA: TGTGCCAGTAGGACCCAAACTAATGAAAAACTGTTTTTT

D gene: -
clone size: many
V gene: TRBV7-3
J gene: TRBJ2-1
CDR3 length: 15
CDR3 protein: CASSRGQGRDNEQFF
CDR3 DNA: TGTGCCAGCAGCCGCGGGCAGGGGAGGGACAATGAGCAGTTCTTC

D gene: TRBD1
clone size: many
V gene: TRBV12-3/TRBV12-4
J gene: TRBJ2-7
CDR3 length: 15
CDR3 protein: CASSPWGTGGYEQYF
CDR3 DNA: TGTGCCAGCAGCCCATGGGGGACAGGGGGGTACGAGCAGTACTTC

D gene: -
clone size: few
V gene: TRBV5-6
J gene: TRBJ2-3
CDR3 length: 16
CDR3 protein: CASSLETGGRADTQYF
CDR3 DNA: TGTGCCAGCAGCTTGGAAACAGGGGGGAGGGCAGATACGCAGTATTTT

D gene: -
clone size: many
V gene: TRBV6-2/TRBV6-3
J gene: TRBJ2-3
CDR3 length: 15
CDR3 protein: CASSWIWTGTDTQYF
CDR3 DNA: TGTGCCAGCAGTTGGATTTGGACGGGGACAGATACGCAGTATTTT

D gene: TRBD2
clone size: many
V gene: TRBV5-1
J gene: TRBJ2-4
CDR3 length: 14
CDR3 protein: CASSLEPSGEGKYF
CDR3 DNA: TGCGCCAGCAGCTTGGAGCCTAGCGGAGAGGGAAAGTACTTC

D gene: -
clone size: many
V gene: TRBV20-1
J gene: TRBJ1-6
CDR3 length: 15
CDR3 protein: CSARVGGPYNSPLHF
CDR3 DNA: TGCAGTGCTAGAGTCGGGGGTCCCTATAATTCACCCCTCCACTTT

D gene: TRBD1
clone size: few
V gene: TRBV4-2
J gene: TRBJ2-7
CDR3 length: 16
CDR3 protein: CASSQAPGTGGSEQYF
CDR3 DNA: TGTGCCAGCAGCCAAGCCCCCGGGACAGGGGGCTCCGAGCAGTACTTC